The 25 T cell receptor beta chains in this list originate from one sample, sequenced in a study of shared clonotypes between healthy human individuals. The table came from immunoSEQ multiplex PCR; TCRdb's copy has only in-frame clones and leaves some out. In the table there are 1,400,000 or so clones, approximately 98.5% of which are singletons. The specimen was naive CD4+ T cells sorted from blood. The subset denotes: CD45RA+ positively selected. These TCRs come from a man aged 25 to 40 in good health.

The V and J genes are TRBV7-2 and TRBJ2-7; maybe TRBD1 (5 bases). Germline values: CDR1 SGHTA, CDR2 FQGNSA. The ends were cut back, 3 bases at V and 10 bases at J, with 13 bases in the middle. CDR3 size: 12 residues. The CDR3 sequence: CASSFPKGPQYF. For the CDR3, the DNA is TGTGCCAGCAGCTTCCCCAAGGGGCCCCAGTACTTC. Combining the CDR3 with reference TRBV7-2 and TRBJ2-7 gives the whole variable domain GAGVSQSPSNKVTEKGKDVELRCDPISGHTALYWYRQSLGQGLEFLIYFQGNSAPDKSGLPSDRFSAERTGGSVSTLTIQRTQQEDSAVYLCASSFPKGPQYFGPGTRLTVT.

This chain uses TRBV20-1 with TRBJ1-2, with D unclear. The CDR3 has 11 residues. CDR1 is DFQATT, CDR2 SNEGSKA, per germline (reference sequence). Trimming took off 6 bases at V and 0 bases at J, with 5 bases between the two ends. CDR3 nucleotide sequence: TGCAGTGCCAACACTAACTATGGCTACACCTTC. The encoded protein is CSANTNYGYTF.

The gene calls are TRBV7-3 and TRBJ2-1; 9 nucleotides line up with TRBD2. The length of the CDR3 is 15 residues. V lost 2 bases to trimming and J lost 10 bases; unmatched junction nucleotides: 9. Germline CDR1 SGHTA, CDR2 FQGTGA. The CDR3 loop reads CASSLQVSGSQEQFF. CDR3 DNA: TGTGCCAGCAGCTTACAGGTTAGCGGGAGTCAGGAGCAGTTCTTC.

This rearrangement joins TRBV9 to TRBJ2-2; D gene ambiguous. V shed 0 bases and J shed 2 bases, with 11 bases lying between them. The length of the CDR3 is 16 residues. Germline V gene data show CDR1 as SGDLS and CDR2 as YYNGEE. CDR3 nucleotides: TGTGCCAGCAGCGTAGGTAGTAGCTTTAACACCGGGGAGCTGTTTTTT. It is translated as CASSVGSSFNTGELFF. The full variable domain, with the rest looked up from reference TRBV9 and TRBJ2-2, is DSGVTQTPKHLITATGQRVTLRCSPRSGDLSVYWYQQSLDQGLQFLIQYYNGEERAKGNILERFSAQQFPDLHSELNLSSLELGDSALYFCASSVGSSFNTGELFFGEGSRLTVL.

This rearrangement joins TRBV30 to TRBJ2-7; tentative D call: TRBD1 (12 bases). CDR3 length: 23 residues. The germline V gene encodes CDR1 GTSNPN and CDR2 SVGIG (reference sequence). V dropped 4 bases and J dropped 2 bases, with 42 bases sitting between them. This chain's CDR3 is CAWKGEIPGQGAASGRRTYEQYF. CDR3 sequence (DNA): TGTGCCTGGAAAGGGGAGATACCGGGACAGGGGGCGGCTAGCGGGAGGAGAACCTACGAGCAGTACTTC.

The rearrangement uses TRBV29-1 and TRBJ2-2; no definite D call. Trimming cost V 4 bases and J 0 bases, with 6 bases left between them. The CDR3 is 13 amino acids. CDR1 is SQVTM and CDR2 is ANQGSEA in the germline V gene. The CDR3 sequence is CSVGPTNTGELFF. The CDR3 nucleotides read TGCAGCGTTGGACCGACGAACACCGGGGAGCTGTTTTTT.

V usage is TRBV6-6 and J usage is TRBJ2-5; 7 bases line up with TRBD2. The germline V gene encodes CDR1 MNHNY and CDR2 SVGAGI (reference sequence). Unmatched junction bases numbered 9, after V lost 4 bases and J lost 4 bases. This CDR3 region has 15 residues. The CDR3 DNA is TGTGCCAGCAGTTGGGTCGGGGGGAATGGAGAGACCCAGTACTTC. Translating it yields CASSWVGGNGETQYF.

This clone was found once. V is TRBV21-1 and J is TRBJ1-2. TRBV21-1 is flagged as a pseudogene. The CDR3 is made up of 15 amino acids. CDR3 residues: CASSPGGGRRFGYTF. CDR3 nucleotide sequence: TGTGCCAGCAGCCCCGGGGGAGGGAGGAGGTTCGGCTACACCTTC.

This chain links TRBV7-6 with TRBJ1-5, with a possible D match to TRBD1 (5 bases). Germline V gene sequence: CDR1 SGHVS, CDR2 FNYEAQ. This CDR3 is built from 15 residues. With 2 bases removed from V and 9 bases from J, the gap between germline ends came to 17 bases. DNA for the CDR3: TGTGCCAGCAGCTTAAGCTTCGCCGGCGGGGGGCCCCAGCATTTT. Protein product: CASSLSFAGGGPQHF.

The rearrangement joins TRBV5-4 to TRBJ2-7; D is possibly TRBD1 (5 bases). This CDR3 region has 14 residues. Germline V lookup: CDR1 SGHNT, CDR2 YYREEE (reference sequence). Trimming cost V 4 bases and J 6 bases, with 17 bases left between them. The CDR3 here is CASSPIQRGTEQYF. The CDR3 DNA reads as TGTGCCAGCAGCCCCATACAAAGGGGTACCGAGCAGTACTTC.

For this clone: This same CDR3 is encoded by further DNA sequences in the sample. This chain connects TRBV19 to TRBJ1-1, with TRBD1 as a possible D gene (6 bases). The germline CDR1 and CDR2 sequences are LNHDA and SQIVND (reference sequence). Trimming removed 0 bases at V and 1 base at J, with 6 bases between. The CDR3 runs 14 residues. CDR3 loop: CASSIDRGNTEAFF. CDR3 nucleotide sequence: TGTGCCAGTAGTATAGACAGGGGGAACACTGAAGCTTTCTTT.

This chain links TRBV30 with TRBJ1-5; D remains ambiguous. CDR3 length: 14 amino acids. V lost 1 base to trimming and J lost 1 base, with 8 bases between them. The V gene's germline CDR1 is GTSNPN and CDR2 SVGIG (reference sequence). The CDR3 spells CAWSEGRSNQPQHF. In DNA, the CDR3 is TGTGCCTGGAGTGAGGGTCGGAGCAATCAGCCCCAGCATTTT.

V gene TRBV7-2 combines with J gene TRBJ2-2, with TRBD1 matching over 11 bases. The germline CDR1 and CDR2 sequences are SGHTA and FQGNSA. This CDR3 comprises 17 residues. The V gene end was trimmed by 1 base and the J gene end by 4 bases; junction bases not matched to a gene: 5. The CDR3 reads CASSLDLGTGGTGELFF. In DNA, the CDR3 is TGTGCCAGCAGCTTAGACTTGGGGACAGGGGGCACCGGGGAGCTGTTTTTT.

This clone was detected only once. The chain is built from TRBV6-5 and TRBJ2-7, with D perhaps TRBD1 (6 bases). The V gene lost 5 bases and the J gene lost 7 bases, with 15 bases spanning the gap. This CDR3 has 13 amino acids. Germline V gene sequence: CDR1 MNHEY, CDR2 SVGAGI. CDR3 bases: TGTGCCAGCAGTCGGACAGTACTCTTGGAGCAGTACTTC. This encodes CASSRTVLLEQYF.

The V call is TRBV5-4, the J call TRBJ1-1, with a possible D match to TRBD1 (5 bases). The CDR3 contains 15 residues. Germline CDR1 SGHNT, CDR2 YYREEE (reference sequence). V gave up 4 bases and J gave up 3 bases, with 16 bases separating them. In nucleotides, the CDR3 is TGTGCCAGCAGCGCTTCGGCGAGGGGATACACTGAAGCTTTCTTT. Translated: CASSASARGYTEAFF.

The chain joins TRBV4-3 to TRBJ2-1; TRBD2 matches at 7 bases. This CDR3 comprises 15 residues. V shed 4 bases, J shed 1 base, and the junction held 4 bases outside the gene matches. Germline V gene sequence: CDR1 LGHNA, CDR2 YSLEER. CDR3 bases: TGCGCCAGCAGCCCTAGCGGAAATTCCTACAATGAGCAGTTCTTC. Translated: CASSPSGNSYNEQFF.

V and J are TRBV29-1 and TRBJ2-3, with D possibly called TRBD1 or TRBD2 (5 bases each). This CDR3 comprises 14 residues. V was clipped by 1 base and J by 7 bases, with 15 bases between them. Germline assignment: CDR1 SQVTM and CDR2 ANQGSEA. In DNA form, the CDR3 reads TGCAGCGTTGAAGGCAAGAGGGGACGTTATACGCAGTATTTT. It yields the protein CSVEGKRGRYTQYF.

The CDR3 DNA is TGTGCCAGCAGTTCCAACGGGGGCTATGGCTACACCTTC. Translating it yields CASSSNGGYGYTF. This rearrangement joins TRBV28 to TRBJ1-2, with D perhaps TRBD1 (5 bases). The CDR3 runs 13 residues. The germline V gene encodes CDR1 MDHEN and CDR2 SYDVKM. Trimming pared 4 bases from V and 4 bases from J, leaving 10 bases between.

This clone was picked up one time. The chain combines TRBV28 with TRBJ1-2; TRBD1 agrees at 7 bases. With V trimmed by 7 bases and J by 8 bases, 16 bases remained unmatched. This CDR3 is built from 15 residues. Germline V gives CDR1 MDHEN, CDR2 SYDVKM. This CDR3 reads CASTQPDRVQLGYTF. The CDR3 DNA is TGTGCCAGCACCCAACCTGACAGGGTTCAATTGGGCTACACCTTC.

The chain employs TRBV9 and TRBJ2-7; D not certain. The CDR3 runs 14 residues. CDR1 is SGDLS, CDR2 YYNGEE, per germline. The V end was cut by 0 bases, the J end by 3 bases, with 10 bases between. As DNA, the CDR3 is TGTGCCAGCAGCGTAGGGACCTCTAACTACGAGCAGTACTTC. The encoded protein is CASSVGTSNYEQYF.

The rearrangement links TRBV5-1 to TRBJ1-4; D is unclear. V was trimmed by 5 bases and J by 8 bases, leaving 13 bases between them. Germline loops: CDR1 SGHRS, CDR2 YFSETQ. This CDR3 is built from 13 residues. CDR3 sequence (DNA): TGCGCCAGCAGATCAAGTGAAGAGGAAAAACTGTTTTTT. It yields the protein CASRSSEEEKLFF.

The CDR3 here is CASHSRTGNSGANVLTF. CDR3 bases: TGTGCCAGCCACTCTAGGACGGGTAACTCTGGGGCCAACGTCCTGACTTTC. The chain couples TRBV19 to TRBJ2-6, with D unresolved. Germline values: CDR1 LNHDA, CDR2 SQIVND (reference sequence). The CDR3 is made up of 17 amino acids. The V and J ends lost 9 bases and 0 bases respectively, with 18 bases between them.

The chain recombines TRBV10-3 with TRBJ2-7; no definite D call. The CDR3 consists of 11 residues. Trimming stripped 1 base from V and 5 bases from J, with 3 bases between. Germline V lookup: CDR1 ENHRY, CDR2 SYGVKD. CDR3 DNA sequence: TGTGCCATCAGTGAGTGGGACGAGCAGTACTTC. Its protein product is CAISEWDEQYF.

The gene calls are TRBV9 and TRBJ2-3; 8 nucleotides match TRBD1. Germline loops: CDR1 SGDLS, CDR2 YYNGEE. The CDR3 has 18 amino acids. Trimming cost V 0 bases and J 4 bases; bases outside gene matches: 13. CDR3 residues: CASSVATSGQDEADTQYF. The CDR3 DNA reads as TGTGCCAGCAGCGTAGCTACATCGGGACAGGATGAAGCAGATACGCAGTATTTT.

The chain couples TRBV4-1 to TRBJ1-5; a weak D match, TRBD1 (6 bases). CDR3 length: 16 residues. V was pared by 1 base and J by 8 bases, with 18 bases between. The germline V gene has CDR1 MGHRA and CDR2 YSYEKL. The CDR3 loop reads CASSQGDRPAGEPQHF. The CDR3 bases are TGCGCCAGCAGCCAAGGAGACAGGCCGGCTGGAGAGCCCCAGCATTTT.